The clone carrying this T cell receptor (beta chain) was observed a few times. No antigen is known for it. The data were taken from a study of cytomegalovirus exposure and HLA in healthy donors. Across the study: Unique TCRs numbering some 80 million, obtained from HLA-typed donors, made up an early data release.

The PCR used 60 Vbeta and 13 Jbeta primers. TCRdb's table, derived via immunoSEQ multiplex PCR, lists solely in-frame clones and lacks some. Among about 110,000 clones listed, about 60% were seen once. The germline V gene has CDR1 MDHEN and CDR2 SYDVKM. V shed 8 bases, J shed 3 bases, and the junction held 10 bases outside the gene matches. The CDR3 is 15 residues long. Study conclusions and caveats: A cluster of highly shared sequence variants was likely a sequencing artifact. Sequences of the TCR beta chain were said to predict the HLA-A and HLA-B alleles of most subjects accurately. The study assumed roughly uniform donor sequencing depth for presence/absence analyses.

The clonotype originates from a woman aged 25 to 45 in good health and CMV-seronegative. Sequencing used PBMCs. The rearrangement uses TRBV28 and TRBJ1-2; 9 bases are a match to TRBD1. Here the CDR3 DNA reads TGTGCCAGCTTTCCCGGGACAGGGAGAGACTATGGCTACACCTTC. This gives the protein CASFPGTGRDYGYTF.